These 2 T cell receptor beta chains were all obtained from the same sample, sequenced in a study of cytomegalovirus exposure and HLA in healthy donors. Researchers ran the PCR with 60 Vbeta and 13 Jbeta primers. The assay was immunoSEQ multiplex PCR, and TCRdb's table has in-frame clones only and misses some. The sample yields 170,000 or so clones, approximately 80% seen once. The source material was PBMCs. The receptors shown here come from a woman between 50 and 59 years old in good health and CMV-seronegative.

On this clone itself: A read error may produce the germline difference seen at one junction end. CDR3 in DNA: TGTGCCAGCAGCCCTCCCGTGGCAGGGGTACTTGTCCCACACTTC. This gives the protein CASSPPVAGVLVPHF. The chain joins TRBV28 to TRBJ1-2; maybe TRBD1 (6 bases). The CDR3 loop spans 15 amino acids. CDR1 and CDR2 (germline): MDHEN, SYDVKM.

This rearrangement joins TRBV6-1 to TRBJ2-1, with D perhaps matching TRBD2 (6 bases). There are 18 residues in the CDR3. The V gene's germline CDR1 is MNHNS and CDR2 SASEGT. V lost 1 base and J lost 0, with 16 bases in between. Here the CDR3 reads CASSEVSAWRDSYNEQFF. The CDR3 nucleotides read TGTGCCAGCAGTGAAGTTTCGGCTTGGCGGGACTCCTACAATGAGCAGTTCTTC.